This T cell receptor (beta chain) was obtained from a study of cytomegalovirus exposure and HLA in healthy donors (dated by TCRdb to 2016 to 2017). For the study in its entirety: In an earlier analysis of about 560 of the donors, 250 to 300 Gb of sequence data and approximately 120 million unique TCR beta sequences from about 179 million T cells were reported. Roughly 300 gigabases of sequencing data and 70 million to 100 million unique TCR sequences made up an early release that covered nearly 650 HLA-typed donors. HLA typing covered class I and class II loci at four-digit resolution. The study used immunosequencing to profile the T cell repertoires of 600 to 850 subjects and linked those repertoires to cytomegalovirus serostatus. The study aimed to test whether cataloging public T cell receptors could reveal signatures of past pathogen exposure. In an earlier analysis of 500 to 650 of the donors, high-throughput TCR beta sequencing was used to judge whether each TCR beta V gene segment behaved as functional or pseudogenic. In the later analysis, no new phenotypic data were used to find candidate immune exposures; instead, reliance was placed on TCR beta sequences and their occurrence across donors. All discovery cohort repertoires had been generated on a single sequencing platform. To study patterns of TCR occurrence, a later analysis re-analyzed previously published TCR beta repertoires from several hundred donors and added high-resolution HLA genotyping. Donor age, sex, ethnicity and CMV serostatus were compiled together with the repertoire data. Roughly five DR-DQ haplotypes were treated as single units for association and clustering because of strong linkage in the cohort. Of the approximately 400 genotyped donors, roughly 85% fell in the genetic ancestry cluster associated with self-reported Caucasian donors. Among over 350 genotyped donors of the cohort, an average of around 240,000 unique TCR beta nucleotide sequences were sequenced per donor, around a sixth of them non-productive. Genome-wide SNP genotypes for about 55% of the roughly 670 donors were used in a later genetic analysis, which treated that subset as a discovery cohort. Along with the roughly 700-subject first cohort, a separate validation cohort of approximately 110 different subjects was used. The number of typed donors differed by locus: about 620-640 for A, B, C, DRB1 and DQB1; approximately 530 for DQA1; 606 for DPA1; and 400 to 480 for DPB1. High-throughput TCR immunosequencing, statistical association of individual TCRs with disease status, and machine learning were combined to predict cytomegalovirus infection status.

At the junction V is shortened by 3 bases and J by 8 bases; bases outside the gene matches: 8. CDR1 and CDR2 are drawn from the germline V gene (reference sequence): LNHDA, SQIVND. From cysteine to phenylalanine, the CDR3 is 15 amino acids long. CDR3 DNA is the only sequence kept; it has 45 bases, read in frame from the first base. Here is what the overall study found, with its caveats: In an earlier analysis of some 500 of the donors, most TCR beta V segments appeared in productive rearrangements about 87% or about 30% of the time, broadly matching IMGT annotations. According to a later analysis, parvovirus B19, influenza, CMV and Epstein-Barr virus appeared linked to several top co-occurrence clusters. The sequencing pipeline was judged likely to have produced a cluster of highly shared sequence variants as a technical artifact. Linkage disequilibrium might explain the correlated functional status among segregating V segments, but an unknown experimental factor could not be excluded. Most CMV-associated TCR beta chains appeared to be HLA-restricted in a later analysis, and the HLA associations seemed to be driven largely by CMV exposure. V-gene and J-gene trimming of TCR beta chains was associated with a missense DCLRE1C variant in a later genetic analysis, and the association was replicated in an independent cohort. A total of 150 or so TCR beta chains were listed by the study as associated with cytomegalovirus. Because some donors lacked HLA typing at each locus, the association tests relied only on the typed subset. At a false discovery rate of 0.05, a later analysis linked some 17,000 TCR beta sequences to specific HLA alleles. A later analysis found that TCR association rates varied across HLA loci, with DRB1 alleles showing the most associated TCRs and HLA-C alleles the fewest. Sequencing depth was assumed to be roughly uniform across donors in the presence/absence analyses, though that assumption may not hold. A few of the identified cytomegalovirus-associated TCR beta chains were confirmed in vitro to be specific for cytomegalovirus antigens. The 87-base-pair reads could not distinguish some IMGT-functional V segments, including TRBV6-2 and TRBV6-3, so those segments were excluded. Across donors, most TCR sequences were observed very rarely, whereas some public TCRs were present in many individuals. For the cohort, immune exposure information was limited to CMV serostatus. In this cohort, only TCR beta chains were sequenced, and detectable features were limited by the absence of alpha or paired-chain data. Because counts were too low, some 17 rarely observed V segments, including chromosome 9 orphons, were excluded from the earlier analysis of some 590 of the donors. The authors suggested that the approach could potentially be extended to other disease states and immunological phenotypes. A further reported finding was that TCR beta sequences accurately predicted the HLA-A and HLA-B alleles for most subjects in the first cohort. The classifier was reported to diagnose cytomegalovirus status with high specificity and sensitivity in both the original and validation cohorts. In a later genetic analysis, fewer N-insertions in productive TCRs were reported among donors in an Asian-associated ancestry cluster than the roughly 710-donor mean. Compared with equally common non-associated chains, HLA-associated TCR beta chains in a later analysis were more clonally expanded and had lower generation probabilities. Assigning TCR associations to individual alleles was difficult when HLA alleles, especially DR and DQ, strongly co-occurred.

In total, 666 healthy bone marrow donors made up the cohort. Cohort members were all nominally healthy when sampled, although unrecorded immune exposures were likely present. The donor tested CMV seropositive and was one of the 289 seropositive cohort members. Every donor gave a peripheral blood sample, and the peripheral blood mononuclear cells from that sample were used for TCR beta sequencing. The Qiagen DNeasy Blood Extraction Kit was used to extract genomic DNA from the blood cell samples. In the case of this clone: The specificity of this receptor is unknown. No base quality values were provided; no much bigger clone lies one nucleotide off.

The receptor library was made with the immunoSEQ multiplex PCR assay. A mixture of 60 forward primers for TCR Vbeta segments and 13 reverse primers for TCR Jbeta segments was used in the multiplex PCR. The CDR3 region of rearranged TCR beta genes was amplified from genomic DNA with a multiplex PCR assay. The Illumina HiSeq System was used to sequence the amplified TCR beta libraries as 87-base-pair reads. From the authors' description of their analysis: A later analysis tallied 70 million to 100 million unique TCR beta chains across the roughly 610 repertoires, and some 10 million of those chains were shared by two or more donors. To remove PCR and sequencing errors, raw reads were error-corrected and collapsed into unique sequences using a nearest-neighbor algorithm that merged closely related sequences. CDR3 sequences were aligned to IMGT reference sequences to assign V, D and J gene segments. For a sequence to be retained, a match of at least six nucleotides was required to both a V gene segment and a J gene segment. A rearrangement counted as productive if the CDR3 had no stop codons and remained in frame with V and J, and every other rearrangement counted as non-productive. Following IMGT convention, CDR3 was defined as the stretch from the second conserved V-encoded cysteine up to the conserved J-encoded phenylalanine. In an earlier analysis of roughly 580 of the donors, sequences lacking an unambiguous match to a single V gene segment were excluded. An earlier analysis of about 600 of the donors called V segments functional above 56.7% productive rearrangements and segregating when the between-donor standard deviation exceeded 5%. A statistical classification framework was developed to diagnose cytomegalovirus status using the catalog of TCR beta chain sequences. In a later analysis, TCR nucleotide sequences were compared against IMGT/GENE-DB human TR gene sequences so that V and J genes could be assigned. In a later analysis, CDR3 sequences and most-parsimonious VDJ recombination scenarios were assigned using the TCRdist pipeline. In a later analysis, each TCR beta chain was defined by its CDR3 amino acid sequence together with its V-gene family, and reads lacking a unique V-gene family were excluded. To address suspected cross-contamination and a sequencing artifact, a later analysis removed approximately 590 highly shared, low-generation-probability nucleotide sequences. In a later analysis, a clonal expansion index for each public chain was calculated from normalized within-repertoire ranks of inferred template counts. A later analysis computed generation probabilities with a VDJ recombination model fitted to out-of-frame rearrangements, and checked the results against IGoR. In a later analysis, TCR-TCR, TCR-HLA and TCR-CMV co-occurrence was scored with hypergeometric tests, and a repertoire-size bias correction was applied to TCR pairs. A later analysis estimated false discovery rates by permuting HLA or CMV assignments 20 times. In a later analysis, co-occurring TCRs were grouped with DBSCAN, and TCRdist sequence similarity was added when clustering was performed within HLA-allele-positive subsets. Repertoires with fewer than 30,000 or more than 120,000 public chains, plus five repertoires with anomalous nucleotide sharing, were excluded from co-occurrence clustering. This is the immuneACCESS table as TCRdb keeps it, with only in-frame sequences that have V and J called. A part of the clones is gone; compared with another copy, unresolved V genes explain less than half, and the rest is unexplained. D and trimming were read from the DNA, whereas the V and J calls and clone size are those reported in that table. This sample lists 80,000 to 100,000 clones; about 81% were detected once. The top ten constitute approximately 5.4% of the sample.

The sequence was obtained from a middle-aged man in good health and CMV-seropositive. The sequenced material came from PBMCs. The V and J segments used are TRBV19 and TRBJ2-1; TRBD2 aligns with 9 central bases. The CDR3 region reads CASSIIAGGPDEQFF. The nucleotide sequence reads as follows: TGTGCCAGTAGTATCATCGCGGGGGGGCCCGATGAGCAGTTCTTC.